A selection of T cell receptor beta chains follows, all from one sample in a study of shared clonotypes between healthy human individuals. Generated by immunoSEQ multiplex PCR, the TCRdb table keeps only in-frame clones and is missing some. The table shows about 960,000 clones, with 76% occurring only once. The sequencing input was memory CD4+ T cells sorted from blood. Receptors were obtained from a man aged 18 to 30 in good health. Each CDR3 is given with its conserved first and last residue. D genes are given only for firm matches. Expanded clones are given a class, and other clones once, few, many or no size at all.

D gene,J gene,clone size,V gene,CDR3 DNA,CDR3 protein
TRBD1,TRBJ1-1,few,TRBV6-5,TGTGCCAGCAGTTACTCGAGGACAGGGGGCTTGGTTGAAGCTTTCTTT,CASSYSRTGGLVEAFF
.,TRBJ2-2,.,TRBV6-5,TGTGCCAGCAAAGACACCGGGGAGCTGTTTTTT,CASKDTGELFF
.,TRBJ2-4,.,TRBV5-1,TGCGCCAGCACCCCCAACGGAGAACGTCTAGCCAAAAACATTCAGTACTTC,CASTPNGERLAKNIQYF
.,TRBJ1-6,once,TRBV10-2,TGCGCCAGCAGTGCAGCCGCCGCAAATTCACCCCTCCACTTT,CASSAAAANSPLHF
TRBD2,TRBJ2-1,.,TRBV29-1,TGCAGCGTTGAACCCAGGACTAGCGGGGGGTTAAATGAGCAGTTCTTC,CSVEPRTSGGLNEQFF
.,TRBJ2-7,.,TRBV6-5,TGTGCCAGCAGTTACTCGGCCGGCGGTGGGGTCTACGAGCAGTACTTC,CASSYSAGGGVYEQYF
.,TRBJ1-5,.,TRBV6-1,TGTGCCAGCAGTGATTTCGGCAATAGCAATCAGCCCCAGCATTTT,CASSDFGNSNQPQHF
TRBD1,TRBJ2-1,.,TRBV11-3,TGTGCCAGCAGCCCTCGACAGGGATCCTACAATGAGCAGTTCTTC,CASSPRQGSYNEQFF
.,TRBJ1-5,.,TRBV19,TGTGCCAGTAGTAGGGGGTATCAGCCCCAGCATTTT,CASSRGYQPQHF
.,TRBJ2-7,.,TRBV11-3,TGTGCCAGCAGCTTAGGTGGGAGCGCCTACGAGCAGTACTTC,CASSLGGSAYEQYF
.,TRBJ2-7,.,TRBV19,TGTGCCAGTAGCCCGACCGGGCCCTACTCCTACGAGCAGTACTTC,CASSPTGPYSYEQYF
.,TRBJ2-2,.,TRBV9,TGTGCCAGCAGCGTAGGTAGGGTCACCGGGGAGCTGTTTTTT,CASSVGRVTGELFF
.,TRBJ2-3,few,TRBV15,TGTGCCACCGGAGGCGGGAAATTCACAGATACGCAGTATTTT,CATGGGKFTDTQYF
.,TRBJ2-5,.,TRBV30,TGTGCTCTTCAGGGGTGGGGAGAGACCCAGTACTTC,CALQGWGETQYF
TRBD1,TRBJ2-5,.,TRBV4-3,TGCGCCAGCAGCCAACTTGGACAGGAGCAAGAGACCCAGTACTTC,CASSQLGQEQETQYF
.,TRBJ2-7,.,TRBV6-6,TGTGCCAGCAGTTACCGGGGCGGTGCTGCCTACGAGCAGTACTTC,CASSYRGGAAYEQYF
.,TRBJ1-2,.,TRBV18,TGTGCCAGCTCACCGAGGGAGCACTATGGCTACACCTTC,CASSPREHYGYTF
.,TRBJ1-2,.,TRBV6-5,TGTGCCAGCAGTTACCGGGGCCCTAACTATGGCTACACCTTC,CASSYRGPNYGYTF
.,TRBJ1-1,few,TRBV11-2,TGTGCCAGCAGCTTAGGCCTGACAGGAGGCACTGAAGCTTTCTTT,CASSLGLTGGTEAFF
TRBD1,TRBJ1-5,.,TRBV5-1,TGCGCCAGCAGCGAAACAGGGGTTGCCAATCAGCCCCAGCATTTT,CASSETGVANQPQHF
.,TRBJ1-5,.,TRBV10-3,TGTGCCATCAGCATACAGGGAGAGGGTCAGCCCCAGCATTTT,CAISIQGEGQPQHF
TRBD2,TRBJ2-3,.,TRBV5-1,TGCGCCAGCAGCTTCCAACTAGCGGGGAGCACAGATACGCAGTATTTT,CASSFQLAGSTDTQYF
.,TRBJ2-2,.,TRBV6-1,TGTGCCAGCAGTGAAGCCTGGTCCTCGAACACCGGGGAGCTGTTTTTT,CASSEAWSSNTGELFF
TRBD1,TRBJ2-2,.,TRBV5-1,TGCGCCAGCAGCACCGGACAGGGAGTAGGGGAGCTGTTTTTT,CASSTGQGVGELFF
.,TRBJ2-3,once,TRBV5-1,TGCGCCAGCAGCTTGGAGGGGAAGCCCACAGATACGCAGTATTTT,CASSLEGKPTDTQYF
.,TRBJ2-7,.,TRBV4-3,TGCGCCAGCAGCCAAGGGACCTCCAGCTCCTACGAGCAGTACTTC,CASSQGTSSSYEQYF
.,TRBJ1-1,.,TRBV10-3,TGTGCCGCAGGCAGGGGAGGAGCTGAAGCTTTCTTT,CAAGRGGAEAFF
TRBD1,TRBJ1-1,.,TRBV20-1,TGCAGCACCGGACAGGGGTTTATGGCTTTCTTT,CSTGQGFMAFF
TRBD2,TRBJ2-3,.,TRBV10-3,TGTGCCGCGGGACTAGCGATCACAGATACGCAGTATTTT,CAAGLAITDTQYF
TRBD1,TRBJ2-7,.,TRBV5-1,TGCGCCAGCAGCTTCGACAGGGTAGGAGCCGAGCAGTACTTC,CASSFDRVGAEQYF
.,TRBJ2-2,.,TRBV2,TGTGCCAGCAGTCGTACCGGGGAGCTGTTTTTT,CASSRTGELFF
.,TRBJ2-4,.,TRBV6-9,TGTGCCAGCAGTTGCTCAACAATCCCTCAAGCCAAAAACATTCAGTACTTC,CASSCSTIPQAKNIQYF
TRBD2,TRBJ2-5,.,TRBV2,TGTGCCAGCAGGGGGGGACTACAAGAGACCCAGTACTTC,CASRGGLQETQYF
.,TRBJ1-4,.,TRBV5-1,TGCGCCAGCAGCCCGGGGGATTTTGAAAAACTGTTTTTT,CASSPGDFEKLFF
.,TRBJ1-1,.,TRBV6-5,TGTGCCAGCAGTTACTCGATAAGGGGTGCTGAAGCTTTCTTT,CASSYSIRGAEAFF
TRBD2,TRBJ2-1,.,TRBV5-5,TGTGCCAGCAGCCCGGGACTAGCGGGAGCAGGCCATGAGCAGTTCTTC,CASSPGLAGAGHEQFF
.,TRBJ2-7,.,TRBV29-1,TGCAGCGTTGAAGGGTCTTACCCAGACTACGAGCAGTACTTC,CSVEGSYPDYEQYF
.,TRBJ2-3,.,TRBV11-2,TGTGCCAGCAGCTTAGATATACATGGGGCCAAAGTAGTGGATACGCAGTATTTT,CASSLDIHGAKVVDTQYF
.,TRBJ1-5,few,TRBV7-9,TGTGCCAGCACCCACGGTACCGGGTTTAATCAGCCCCAGCATTTT,CASTHGTGFNQPQHF
.,TRBJ1-1,.,TRBV5-4,TGTGCCAGCAGCTTGGAGACTGGAACTGAAGCTTTCTTT,CASSLETGTEAFF
.,TRBJ1-6,.,TRBV9,TGTGCCAGCAGCGTAGACGTGGATTCACCCCTCCACTTT,CASSVDVDSPLHF
TRBD2,TRBJ2-2,few,TRBV30,TGTGCCTGGAGTACCGGGACTAGCACCACCGGGGAGCTGTTTTTT,CAWSTGTSTTGELFF